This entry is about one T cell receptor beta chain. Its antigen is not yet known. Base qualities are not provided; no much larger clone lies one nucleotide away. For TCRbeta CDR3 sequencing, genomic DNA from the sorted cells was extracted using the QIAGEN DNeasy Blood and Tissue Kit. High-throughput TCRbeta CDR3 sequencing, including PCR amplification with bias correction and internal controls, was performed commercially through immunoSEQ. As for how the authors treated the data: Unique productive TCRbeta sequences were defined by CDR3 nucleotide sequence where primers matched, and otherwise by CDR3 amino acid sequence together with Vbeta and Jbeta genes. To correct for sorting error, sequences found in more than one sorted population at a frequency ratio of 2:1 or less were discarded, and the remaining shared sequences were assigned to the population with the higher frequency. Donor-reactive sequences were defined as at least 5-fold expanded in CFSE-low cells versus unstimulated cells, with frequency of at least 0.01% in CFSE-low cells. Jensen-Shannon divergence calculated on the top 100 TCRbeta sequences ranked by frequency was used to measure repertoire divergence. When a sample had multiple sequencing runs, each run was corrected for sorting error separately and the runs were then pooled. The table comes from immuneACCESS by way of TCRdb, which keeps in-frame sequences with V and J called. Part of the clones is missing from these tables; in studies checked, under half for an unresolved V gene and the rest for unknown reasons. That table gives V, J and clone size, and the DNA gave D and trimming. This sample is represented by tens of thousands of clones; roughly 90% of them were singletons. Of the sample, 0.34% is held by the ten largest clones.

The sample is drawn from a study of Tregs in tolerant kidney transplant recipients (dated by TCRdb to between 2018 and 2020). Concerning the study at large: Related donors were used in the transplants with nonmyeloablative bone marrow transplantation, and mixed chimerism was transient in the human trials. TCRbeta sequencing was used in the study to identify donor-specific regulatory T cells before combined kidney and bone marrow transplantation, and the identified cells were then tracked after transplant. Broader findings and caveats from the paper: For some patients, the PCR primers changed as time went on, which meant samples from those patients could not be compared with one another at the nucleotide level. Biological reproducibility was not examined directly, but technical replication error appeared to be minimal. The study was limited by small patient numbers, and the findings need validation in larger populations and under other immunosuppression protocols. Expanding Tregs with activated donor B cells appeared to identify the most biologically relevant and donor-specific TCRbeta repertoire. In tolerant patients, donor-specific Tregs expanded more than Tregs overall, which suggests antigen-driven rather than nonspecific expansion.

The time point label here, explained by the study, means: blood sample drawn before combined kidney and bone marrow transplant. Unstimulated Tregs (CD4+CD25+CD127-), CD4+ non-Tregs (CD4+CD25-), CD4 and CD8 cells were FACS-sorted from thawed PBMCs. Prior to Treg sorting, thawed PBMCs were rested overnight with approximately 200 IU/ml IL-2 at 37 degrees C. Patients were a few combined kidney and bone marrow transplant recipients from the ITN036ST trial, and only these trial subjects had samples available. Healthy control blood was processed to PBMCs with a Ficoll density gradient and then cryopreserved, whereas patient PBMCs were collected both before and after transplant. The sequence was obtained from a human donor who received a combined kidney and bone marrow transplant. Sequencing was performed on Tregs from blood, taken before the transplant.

This receptor has the CDR3 CASSEAPTAFYGYTF. The sequenced DNA is TGTGCCAGCAGTGAAGCGCCAACAGCGTTCTATGGCTACACCTTC. Here the chain combines TRBV6-1 and TRBJ1-2, with the D gene uncertain. The junction carries 12 bases between V and J, which are trimmed by 0 bases and 4 bases respectively. Sequences MNHNS (CDR1) and SASEGT (CDR2) are obtained from the germline V gene. The CDR3 holds 15 amino acids from the cysteine to the phenylalanine. Only CDR3 DNA remains: 45 bases, in frame from the first base.